These T cell receptor beta chains were read from a single sample in a study of human T cells and chemical hapten exposure. One entry per CDR3 protein results from TCRdb running MiXCR on the RACE reads. This table holds 350,000 to 400,000 distinct CDR3 sequences, about 6.3% found once. This specimen consisted of whole blood, obtained in connection with sensitization to the hapten diphenylcyclopropenone (DPC). The receptors derive from a woman aged 18-29 years with alopecia areata. Some clones in this sample may be carry-over from other donors' samples. Both conserved end residues are part of each CDR3. The D gene is left open where the match is weak. Some rows mark clone size as missing; the rest say once, few, many or name a class of expanded clone.

clone_size,d_call,j_call,v_call,cdr3_aa,cdr3_nt
many,-,TRBJ1-5,TRBV21-1,CASSALWGRNQPQHF,TGTGCCAGCAGCGCCTTATGGGGGCGTAATCAGCCCCAGCATTTT
-,-,TRBJ2-1,TRBV14,CASSQDSSDAYNEQFF,TGTGCCAGCAGCCAAGATTCCTCCGACGCCTACAATGAGCAGTTCTTC
many,TRBD1,TRBJ1-2,TRBV29-1,CSVEDRGTGLLAGYTF,TGCAGCGTTGAAGATAGAGGGACAGGGTTGCTTGCTGGCTACACCTTC
-,-,TRBJ2-1,TRBV21-1,CANHCMSDPEDEQFF,TGTGCCAACCATTGTATGTCGGACCCGGAAGATGAGCAGTTCTTC
-,-,TRBJ2-7,TRBV5-1,CASSLERTSYEQYF,TGCGCCAGCAGCTTGGAGAGGACAAGCTACGAGCAGTACTTC
many,-,TRBJ1-5,TRBV12-5,CASGLEGKQPQHF,TGTGCTAGTGGTTTGGAGGGCAAGCAGCCCCAGCATTTT
-,-,TRBJ2-1,TRBV12-3/TRBV12-4,CASSLRLAPSLEQFF,TGTGCCAGCAGTTTGCGGCTAGCCCCCAGTCTTGAGCAGTTCTTC
many,-,TRBJ1-2,TRBV4-3,CASSQDLEGGARYGYTF,TGCGCCAGCAGCCAAGACTTGGAGGGGGGCGCGAGGTATGGCTACACCTTC
-,-,TRBJ2-2,TRBV7-3,CASGGHGTGELFF,TGTGCCAGCGGGGGGCATGGCACCGGGGAGCTGTTTTTT
few,-,TRBJ1-5,TRBV10-3,CAISESRRDQPQHF,TGTGCCATCAGTGAGTCCCGCAGGGATCAGCCCCAGCATTTT
many,-,TRBJ2-7,TRBV7-9,CATTTDPAYEQYF,TGTGCCACTACGACAGACCCTGCCTACGAGCAGTACTTC
many,-,TRBJ1-2,TRBV7-2,CASSLGPGVDGYTF,TGTGCCAGCAGCTTAGGTCCAGGGGTAGATGGCTACACCTTC